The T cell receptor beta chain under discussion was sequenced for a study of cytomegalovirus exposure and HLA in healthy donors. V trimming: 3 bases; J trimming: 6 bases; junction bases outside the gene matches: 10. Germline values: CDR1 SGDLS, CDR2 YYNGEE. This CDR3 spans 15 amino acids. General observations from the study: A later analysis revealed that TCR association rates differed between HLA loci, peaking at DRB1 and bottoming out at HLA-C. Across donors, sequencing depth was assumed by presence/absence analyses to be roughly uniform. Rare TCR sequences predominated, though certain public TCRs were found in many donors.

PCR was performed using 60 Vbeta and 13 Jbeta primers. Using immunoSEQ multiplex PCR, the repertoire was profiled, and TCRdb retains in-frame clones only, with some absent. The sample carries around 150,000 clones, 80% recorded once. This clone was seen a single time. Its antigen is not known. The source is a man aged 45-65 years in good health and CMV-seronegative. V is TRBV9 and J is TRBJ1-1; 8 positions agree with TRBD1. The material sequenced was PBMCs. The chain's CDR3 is CASSARATGGPEAFF. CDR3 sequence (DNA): TGTGCCAGCAGCGCCCGGGCAACAGGGGGTCCTGAAGCTTTCTTT. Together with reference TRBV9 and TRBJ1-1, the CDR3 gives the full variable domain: DSGVTQTPKHLITATGQRVTLRCSPRSGDLSVYWYQQSLDQGLQFLIQYYNGEERAKGNILERFSAQQFPDLHSELNLSSLELGDSALYFCASSARATGGPEAFFGQGTRLTVV.